Given below is one TCR beta chain in context. What it recognizes is unknown. The data belong to a study of T-cell reconstitution after alpha-beta-depleted transplantation in children. Points from the study as a whole: Fresh T-cell production supplied most of the T-cell counts and diversity seen one year after transplant. There were some patients whose high TCRbeta diversity at day 60 came from surviving recipient T cells and thymic progenitors. Several hundred rapidly expanded clones from non-depleted graft cells reportedly supplied alpha-beta T cells about two months post-transplant.

As it was prepared, the TCRbeta library received unique molecular identifiers. MiXCR, run by TCRdb on the PCR reads, gives a single entry per CDR3 protein. The sample consists of around 670,000 distinct CDR3 sequences, about an eighth of them appearing once. Trimming removed 4 bases from V and 2 bases from J, with 12 bases in between. The CDR3 extends over 13 amino acids. CDR1 is SQVTM, CDR2 ANQGSEA, per germline. Source: PBMCs, taken before TCRalphabeta/CD19-depleted stem cell transplant. The J gene is TRBJ2-7, the V gene TRBV29-1; D is unclear. The TCR comes from a girl aged 2-15 years with congenital amegakaryocytic thrombocytopenia, due to receive a stem cell transplant. As DNA, the CDR3 is TGCAGCGTTGGGTCAGGTGGAACCTACGAGCAGTACTTC. Translating it yields CSVGSGGTYEQYF.